The 19 T cell receptor beta chains given below trace back to one sample, sequenced in a study of blood T cell repertoires in COVID-19. Clones were sequenced by immunoSEQ multiplex PCR, and TCRdb holds only the in-frame ones, with some missing. The repertoire holds about 82,000 clones, with around 80% as singletons. The sequencing input was peripheral blood. All receptors come from a woman aged 40 to 50 with active or convalescent COVID-19.

This clone showed up just a few times. The chain carries TRBV19 and TRBJ1-5; D not resolved. The V gene lost 3 bases and the J gene lost 5 bases, with 14 bases spanning the gap. Germline CDR1 and CDR2: LNHDA and SQIVND (reference sequence). This CDR3 spans 15 amino acids. CDR3 loop: CASSIRTEAYQPQHF. The CDR3 nucleotides read TGTGCCAGTAGTATCCGAACGGAGGCATATCAGCCCCAGCATTTT.

This chain links TRBV9 with TRBJ1-4; no firm D call. Trimming took 4 bases from V and 5 from J, leaving 12 bases between them. The length of the CDR3 is 14 residues. CDR1 is SGDLS and CDR2 is YYNGEE in the germline V gene. The chain's CDR3 is CASSPQVKNEKLFF. CDR3 DNA sequence: TGTGCCAGCAGCCCGCAGGTGAAAAATGAAAAACTGTTTTTT.

In this sample, this clone turned up once. This sequence joins TRBV10-1 and TRBJ2-1; a possible D gene is TRBD1 (5 bases). The V and J ends lost 7 bases and 9 bases respectively, with 10 bases between them. Germline V gene sequence: CDR1 WNHNN, CDR2 SYGVQD (reference sequence). There are 11 residues in the CDR3. The CDR3 DNA is TGCGCCAGCAAGAACAGGCGTGAGCAGTTCTTC. It is translated as CASKNRREQFF.

The genes are TRBV7-6 and TRBJ2-2; D is ambiguous. Trimming shortened V by 2 bases and J by 3 bases, and 7 bases separated the two germline ends. The CDR3 is 14 amino acids. Germline V gene data show CDR1 as SGHVS and CDR2 as FNYEAQ. The CDR3: CASSLQAHTGELFF. The CDR3 DNA is TGTGCCAGCAGCTTACAGGCGCACACCGGGGAGCTGTTTTTT.

The chain joins TRBV11-1 to TRBJ1-6; TRBD1 matches at 7 bases. The CDR3 loop spans 14 amino acids. Germline CDR1 SGHAT, CDR2 FQDESV (reference sequence). V shed 4 bases and J 8 bases; nucleotides not matched to a gene: 5. In DNA, the CDR3 is TGTGCCAGCAGCTCCCCTCAGGGGGATTCACCCCTCCACTTT. Encoded protein: CASSSPQGDSPLHF.

This chain links TRBV3-1 (or the pseudogene TRBV3-2) with TRBJ1-5; D is ambiguous. Trimming took off 6 bases at V and 7 bases at J, with 13 bases between the two ends. Germline V CDR1 and CDR2: LGHDT, YNNKEL (reference sequence). This CDR3 contains 13 residues. The CDR3 DNA reads TGTGCCAGCAGAGGAGGGTATGGGCAGCCCCAGCATTTT. Its protein is CASRGGYGQPQHF.

This clone was counted a few times. V gene TRBV6-1 combines with J gene TRBJ2-7, with 9 bases matching TRBD1. The CDR3 is 17 residues long. V was clipped by 2 bases and J by 4 bases; unmatched bases: 12. In germline, CDR1 is MNHNS, CDR2 SASEGT. The CDR3 spells CASSENGWGGQGYEQYF. In DNA form, the CDR3 reads TGTGCCAGCAGTGAAAACGGTTGGGGGGGACAGGGATACGAGCAGTACTTC.

A few counts support this clone. The CDR3 loop is CASLLTGNTGELFF. The CDR3 bases are TGTGCCAGCCTTTTGACTGGAAACACCGGGGAGCTGTTTTTT. This chain links TRBV2 with TRBJ2-2; D not certain. The V end lost 8 bases, the J end lost 2 bases, and 12 bases lay between the germline ends. This CDR3 is 14 amino acids long. CDR1 is SNHLY and CDR2 is FYNNEI in the germline V gene.

This sequence joins TRBV28 and TRBJ1-6, with 8 bases aligning to TRBD1. This CDR3 has 15 amino acids. The V gene end was trimmed by 4 bases and the J gene end by 7 bases; junction bases not matched to a gene: 6. CDR1 is MDHEN, CDR2 SYDVKM, per germline. DNA of the CDR3: TGTGCCAGCAGTTGGGGGACAGGCCTGAATTCACCCCTCCACTTT. It encodes CASSWGTGLNSPLHF.

The chain recombines TRBV19 with TRBJ1-5; D is undetermined. Deletions cut 5 bases from V and 6 bases from J, with 11 bases between. This CDR3 is built from 13 residues. Germline values: CDR1 LNHDA, CDR2 SQIVND (reference sequence). CDR3 sequence: CASSPAGSQPQHF. CDR3 DNA: TGTGCCAGTAGTCCCGCGGGGAGTCAGCCCCAGCATTTT.

This chain joins TRBV11-3 and TRBJ2-7, with D perhaps matching TRBD2 (5 bases). This CDR3 contains 12 residues. Germline-derived CDR1 and CDR2 are SGHNT and YENEEA. V was pared by 5 bases and J by 3 bases, with 8 bases between. CDR3 sequence: CASSRRDYEQYF. CDR3 DNA: TGTGCCAGCAGCCGTCGGGACTACGAGCAGTACTTC.

The CDR3 is CASSSLGTSNEQFF. For the CDR3, the DNA is TGTGCCAGCAGCTCCCTCGGGACTTCCAATGAGCAGTTCTTC. This chain links TRBV7-2 with TRBJ2-1; TRBD2 is a possible D gene (6 bases). Between the trimmed V and J ends, which lost 4 bases and 6 bases, there was a span of 13 bases. The CDR3 loop spans 14 amino acids. Germline V gene sequence: CDR1 SGHTA, CDR2 FQGNSA.

V is TRBV7-3 and J is TRBJ1-1; 9 nucleotides match TRBD1. The CDR3 spans 14 residues. Looked up from germline, CDR1 is SGHTA and CDR2 is FQGTGA. Trimming cost V 4 bases and J 1 base; bases outside gene matches: 1. The CDR3, as DNA: TGTGCCAGCAGCTCGACAGGGGGGAACACTGAAGCTTTCTTT. Residues: CASSSTGGNTEAFF.

This clone came up once. The CDR3 reads CASRGASYEQYF. The CDR3 bases are TGTGCCAGCCGGGGAGCCTCCTACGAGCAGTACTTC. The chain joins TRBV6-5 to TRBJ2-7, with D perhaps matching TRBD2 (5 bases). V was trimmed by 8 bases and J by 0 bases, leaving 8 bases between them. This CDR3 is 12 amino acids long. Germline V gene sequence: CDR1 MNHEY, CDR2 SVGAGI.

V and J are TRBV12-3 or TRBV12-4 and TRBJ1-1; D gene unclear. CDR3 size: 13 residues. Trimming removed 6 bases from V and 5 bases from J, with 13 bases in between. The DNA for the CDR3 is TGTGCCAGCAGCCCCGCGGGAGGGACTGAAGCTTTCTTT. Translating gives CASSPAGGTEAFF.

The gene calls are TRBV19 and TRBJ2-5, with 13 bases identical to TRBD2. The CDR3 loop spans 15 amino acids. The junction had 3 bases not matched to a gene; V was cut back by 6 bases and J by 2 bases. The germline gives CDR1 LNHDA, CDR2 SQIVND (reference sequence). The CDR3 is CASRKGLAGQETQYF. CDR3 nucleotide sequence: TGTGCCAGTAGAAAGGGACTAGCGGGACAAGAGACCCAGTACTTC. Using reference TRBV19 and TRBJ2-5 for the parts outside the CDR3, the full variable domain is DGGITQSPKYLFRKEGQNVTLSCEQNLNHDAMYWYRQDPGQGLRLIYYSQIVNDFQKGDIAEGYSVSREKKESFPLTVTSAQKNPTAFYLCASRKGLAGQETQYFGPGTRLLVL.

The chain couples TRBV28 to TRBJ1-4, with D possibly matching TRBD1 (6 bases). This CDR3 is built from 16 residues. Trimming took 4 bases from V and 5 from J, leaving 17 bases between them. Germline CDR1 reads MDHEN; CDR2 reads SYDVKM. CDR3 amino acids: CASSSGPTGKNEKLFF. CDR3 coding DNA: TGTGCCAGCAGTTCGGGCCCGACAGGAAAAAATGAAAAACTGTTTTTT.

J is TRBJ2-2 and V is TRBV5-1, with D hard to call. Germline lookup yields CDR1 SGHRS and CDR2 YFSETQ. The length of the CDR3 is 13 residues. V was pared by 0 bases and J by 9 bases, with 9 bases between. CDR3 nucleotide sequence: TGCGCCAGCAGCTTGGATGCGGCCCGGGAGCTGTTTTTT. This gives the protein CASSLDAARELFF.

With regard to this clone: The same CDR3 arises from other DNA sequences in this sample as well. The V and J genes are TRBV6-5 and TRBJ2-7; 13 bases align to TRBD2. Trimming at V came to 6 bases and at J to 6 bases, leaving 2 bases not matched to a gene. Germline V gives CDR1 MNHEY, CDR2 SVGAGI. This CDR3 comprises 13 residues. CDR3 loop: CASSRLAGGEQYF. CDR3 coding DNA: TGTGCCAGCAGCCGACTAGCGGGAGGCGAGCAGTACTTC.